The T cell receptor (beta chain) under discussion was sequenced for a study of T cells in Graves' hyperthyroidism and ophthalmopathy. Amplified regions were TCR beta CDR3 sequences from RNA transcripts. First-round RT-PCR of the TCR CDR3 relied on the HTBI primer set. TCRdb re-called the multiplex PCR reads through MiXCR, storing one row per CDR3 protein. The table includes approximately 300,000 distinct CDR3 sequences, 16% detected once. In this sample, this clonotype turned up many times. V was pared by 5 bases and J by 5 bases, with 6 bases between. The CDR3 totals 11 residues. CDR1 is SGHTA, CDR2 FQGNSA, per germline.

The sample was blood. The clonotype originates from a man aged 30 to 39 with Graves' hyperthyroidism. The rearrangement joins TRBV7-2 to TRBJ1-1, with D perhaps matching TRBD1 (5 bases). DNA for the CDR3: TGTGCCAGCAGCCAGGGAACTGAAGCTTTCTTT. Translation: CASSQGTEAFF.